This T cell receptor beta chain was retrieved from a study of cytotoxic CD8 clonotypes in ibrutinib-treated CLL. Whole-study findings and limits: A rise in clonality was seen at ibrutinib response, and a fall back toward baseline was seen at progression. Contraction or stability on treatment was seen for public clonotypes, which were uncommon. Baseline clonality was higher than in age-matched healthy donors and moved in step with circulating CD8+ T-cell counts.

The CDR3 extends over 12 amino acids. V was pared by 7 bases and J by 2 bases, with 12 bases between. Germline V lookup: CDR1 SQVTM, CDR2 ANQGSEA. The targeted sequencing depth was 1 in 200,000 to 1 in 1 million T cells. Libraries were prepared by immunoSEQ multiplex PCR; TCRdb keeps only in-frame clonotypes and omits some of them. Here the sample spans hundreds of thousands of clones, around four fifths being singletons. In the case of this clone: What it recognizes is unknown.

Sequenced here: PBMCs, sampled before ibrutinib treatment. This chain links TRBV29-1 with TRBJ2-7, with D unclear. The receptor comes from a human donor with chronic lymphocytic leukemia. CDR3 in amino acids: CSAAGLAYEQYF. The CDR3 nucleotides are TGCAGCGCCGCAGGTTTGGCCTACGAGCAGTACTTC.